This is a list of T cell receptor beta chains from one sample in a study of blood T cell repertoires in COVID-19. The assay was immunoSEQ multiplex PCR, and TCRdb's table has in-frame clones only and misses some. The data hold 150,000 or so clones, with around 91% observed a single time. Material: peripheral blood. The receptors come from a man between 18 and 29 years old with COVID-19, enrolled during active disease. The conserved cysteine and the conserved F or W are not part of the CDR3 here. Each record gives: clone size, V gene, CDR3 protein. Clone size is given for some rows only: seen once, a few or many times, or a class if the clone is expanded.

NA TRBV11-2 ASSFMGPPSMNTEAF
NA TRBV2 ASRTSYNSPLH
few TRBV9 ATKVGHTGELF
NA TRBV3-1/TRBV3-2 ASSRPRGLYYEQY
NA TRBV29-1 SVGHNIYEQF
NA TRBV7-3 ASSQGGRPLDEQY
NA TRBV27 ASSFWTGGFTGELF
NA TRBV9 ASSAGTGYGSEQF
NA TRBV27 ASSLSGGAQPQH
NA TRBV28 ASSPPGGSNYGYT
NA TRBV3-1/TRBV3-2 ASSPRHSTEKLF
NA TRBV7-9 ASSLVGGPSSYNEQF